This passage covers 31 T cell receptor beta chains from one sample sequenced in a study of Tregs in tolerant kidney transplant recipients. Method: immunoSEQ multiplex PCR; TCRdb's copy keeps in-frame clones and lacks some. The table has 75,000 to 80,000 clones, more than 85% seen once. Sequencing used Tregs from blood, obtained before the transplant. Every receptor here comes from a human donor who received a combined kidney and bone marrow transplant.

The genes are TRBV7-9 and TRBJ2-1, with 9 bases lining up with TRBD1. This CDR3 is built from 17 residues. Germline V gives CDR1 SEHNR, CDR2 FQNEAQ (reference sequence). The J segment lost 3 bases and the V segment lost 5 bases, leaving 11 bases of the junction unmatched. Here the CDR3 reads CASSPPLRDRVYNEQFF. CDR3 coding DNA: TGTGCCAGCAGCCCCCCCCTCCGGGACAGGGTCTACAATGAGCAGTTCTTC.

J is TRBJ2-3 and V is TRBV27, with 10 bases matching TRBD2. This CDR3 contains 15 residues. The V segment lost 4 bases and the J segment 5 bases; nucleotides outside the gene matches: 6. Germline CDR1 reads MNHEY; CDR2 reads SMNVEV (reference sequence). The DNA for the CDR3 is TGTGCCAGCAGTTCCCTAGCGGGAGCCGGAGATACGCAGTATTTT. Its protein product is CASSSLAGAGDTQYF.

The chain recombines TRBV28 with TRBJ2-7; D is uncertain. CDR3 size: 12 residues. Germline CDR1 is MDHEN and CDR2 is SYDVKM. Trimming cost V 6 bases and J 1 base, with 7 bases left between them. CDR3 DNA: TGTGCCAGCAGCCGGATGTCCTACGAGCAGTACTTC. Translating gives CASSRMSYEQYF.

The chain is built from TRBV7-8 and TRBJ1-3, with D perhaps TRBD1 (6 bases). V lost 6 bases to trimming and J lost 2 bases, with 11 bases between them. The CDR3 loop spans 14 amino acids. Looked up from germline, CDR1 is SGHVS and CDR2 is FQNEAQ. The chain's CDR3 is CASSTGYAGNTIYF. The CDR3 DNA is TGTGCCAGCAGTACAGGGTACGCTGGAAACACCATATATTTT.

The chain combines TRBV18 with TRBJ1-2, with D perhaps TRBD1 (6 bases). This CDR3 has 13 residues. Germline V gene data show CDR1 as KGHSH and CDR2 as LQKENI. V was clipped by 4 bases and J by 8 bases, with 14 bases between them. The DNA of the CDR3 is TGTGCCAGCTCACTTCCCGGGACACAAGGCTACACCTTC. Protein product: CASSLPGTQGYTF.

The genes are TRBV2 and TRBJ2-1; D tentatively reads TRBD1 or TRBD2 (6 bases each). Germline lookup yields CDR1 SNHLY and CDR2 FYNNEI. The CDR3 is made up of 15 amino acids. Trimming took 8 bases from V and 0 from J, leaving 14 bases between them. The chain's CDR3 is CASGLGGSSYNEQFF. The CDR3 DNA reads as TGTGCCAGCGGACTGGGGGGCAGCTCCTACAATGAGCAGTTCTTC.

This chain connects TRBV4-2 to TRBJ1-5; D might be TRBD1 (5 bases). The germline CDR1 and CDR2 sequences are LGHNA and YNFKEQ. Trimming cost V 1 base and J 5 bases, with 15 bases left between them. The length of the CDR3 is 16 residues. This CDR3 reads CASSQVSSGVDQPQHF. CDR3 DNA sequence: TGTGCCAGCAGCCAAGTATCTTCGGGGGTGGATCAGCCCCAGCATTTT.

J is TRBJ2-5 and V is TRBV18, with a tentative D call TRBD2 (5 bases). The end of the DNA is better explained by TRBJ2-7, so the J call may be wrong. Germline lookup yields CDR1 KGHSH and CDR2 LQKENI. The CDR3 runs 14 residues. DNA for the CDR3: TGTGCCAGCTCACCAGTGGGAGTCATCTACGAGCAGTACTTC. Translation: CASSPVGVIYEQYF.

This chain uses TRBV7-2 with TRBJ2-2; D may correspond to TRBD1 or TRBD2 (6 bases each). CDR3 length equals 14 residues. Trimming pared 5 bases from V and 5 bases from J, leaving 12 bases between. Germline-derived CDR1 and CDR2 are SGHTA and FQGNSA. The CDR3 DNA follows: TGTGCCAGCAGCGTCCGGGGGCAAACCGGGGAGCTGTTTTTT. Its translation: CASSVRGQTGELFF.

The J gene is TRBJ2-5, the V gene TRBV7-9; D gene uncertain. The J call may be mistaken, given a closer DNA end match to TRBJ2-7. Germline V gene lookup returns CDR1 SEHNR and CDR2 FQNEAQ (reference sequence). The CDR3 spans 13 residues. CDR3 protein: CASSLAISYEQYF. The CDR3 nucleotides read TGTGCCAGCAGCTTAGCCATTTCCTACGAGCAGTACTTC.

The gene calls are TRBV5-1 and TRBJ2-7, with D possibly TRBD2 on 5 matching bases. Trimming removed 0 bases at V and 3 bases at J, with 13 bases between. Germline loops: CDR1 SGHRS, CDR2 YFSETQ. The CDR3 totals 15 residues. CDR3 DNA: TGCGCCAGCAGCTTGGACTGGTATGAGGGCTACGAGCAGTACTTC. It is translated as CASSLDWYEGYEQYF.

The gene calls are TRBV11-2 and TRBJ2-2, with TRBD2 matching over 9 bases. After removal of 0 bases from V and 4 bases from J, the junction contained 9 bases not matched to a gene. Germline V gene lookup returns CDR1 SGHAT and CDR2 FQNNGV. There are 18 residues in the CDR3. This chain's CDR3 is CASSLDLGGRAGTGELFF. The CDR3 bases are TGTGCCAGCAGCTTAGATCTTGGCGGGAGGGCCGGCACCGGGGAGCTGTTTTTT.

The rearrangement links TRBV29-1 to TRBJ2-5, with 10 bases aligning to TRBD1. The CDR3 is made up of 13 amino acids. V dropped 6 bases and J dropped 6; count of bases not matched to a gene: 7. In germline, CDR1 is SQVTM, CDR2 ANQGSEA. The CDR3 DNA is TGCAGCGTCCAGACAGGGGGCGGTCAGACCCAGTACTTC. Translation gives CSVQTGGGQTQYF. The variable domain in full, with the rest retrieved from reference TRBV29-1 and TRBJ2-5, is SAVISQKPSRDICQRGTSLTIQCQVDSQVTMMFWYRQQPGQSLTLIATANQGSEATYESGFVIDKFPISRPNLTFSTLTVSNMSPEDSSIYLCSVQTGGGQTQYFGPGTRLLVL.

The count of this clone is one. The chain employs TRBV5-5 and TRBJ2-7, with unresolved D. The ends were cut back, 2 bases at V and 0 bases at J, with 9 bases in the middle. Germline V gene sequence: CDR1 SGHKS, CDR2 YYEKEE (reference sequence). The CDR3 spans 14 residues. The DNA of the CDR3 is TGTGCCAGCAGCTTTAGGCAGACCTCCTACGAGCAGTACTTC. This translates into CASSFRQTSYEQYF. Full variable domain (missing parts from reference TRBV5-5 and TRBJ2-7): DAGVTQSPTHLIKTRGQQVTLRCSPISGHKSVSWYQQVLGQGPQFIFQYYEKEERGRGNFPDRFSARQFPNYSSELNVNALLLGDSALYLCASSFRQTSYEQYFGPGTRLTVT.

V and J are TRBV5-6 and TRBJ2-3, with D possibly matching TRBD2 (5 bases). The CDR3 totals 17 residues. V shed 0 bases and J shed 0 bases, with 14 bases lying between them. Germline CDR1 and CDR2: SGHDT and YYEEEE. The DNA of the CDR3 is TGTGCCAGCAGCTTGGTGCCTAGCCTAGGTAGCACAGATACGCAGTATTTT. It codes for CASSLVPSLGSTDTQYF.

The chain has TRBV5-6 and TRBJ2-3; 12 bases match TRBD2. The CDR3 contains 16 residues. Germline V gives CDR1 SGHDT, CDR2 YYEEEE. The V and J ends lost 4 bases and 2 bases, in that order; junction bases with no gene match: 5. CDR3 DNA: TGTGCCAGCAGCCACAGGACTAGCGGGATCACAGATACGCAGTATTTT. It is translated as CASSHRTSGITDTQYF.

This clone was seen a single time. The CDR3 DNA sequence: TGTGCCAGCAGTGACCGCCGGGACAGGGTAGTCGTAGGCAATCAGCCCCAGCATTTT. Protein product: CASSDRRDRVVVGNQPQHF. This rearrangement joins TRBV6-4 to TRBJ1-5; 9 nucleotides match TRBD1. CDR3 length equals 19 residues. After removal of 2 bases from V and 2 bases from J, the junction contained 13 bases not matched to a gene. From germline, CDR1 is MRHNA and CDR2 SNTAGT.

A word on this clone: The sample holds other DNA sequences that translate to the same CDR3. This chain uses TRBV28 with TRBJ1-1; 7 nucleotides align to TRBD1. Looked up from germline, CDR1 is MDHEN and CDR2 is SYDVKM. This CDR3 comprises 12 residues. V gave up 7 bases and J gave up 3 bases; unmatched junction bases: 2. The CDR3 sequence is CASKDRYTEAFF. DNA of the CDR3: TGTGCCAGCAAGGACAGGTACACTGAAGCTTTCTTT.

CDR3 coding DNA: TGTGCCAGCAGCTTGACTAGCGCCTACGAGCAGTACTTC. Protein product: CASSLTSAYEQYF. The chain uses TRBV7-2 and TRBJ2-5, with 8 bases fitting TRBD2. The DNA end lines up better with TRBJ2-7; the J call may be wrong. The CDR3 covers 13 residues. CDR1 and CDR2 (germline): SGHTA, FQGNSA.

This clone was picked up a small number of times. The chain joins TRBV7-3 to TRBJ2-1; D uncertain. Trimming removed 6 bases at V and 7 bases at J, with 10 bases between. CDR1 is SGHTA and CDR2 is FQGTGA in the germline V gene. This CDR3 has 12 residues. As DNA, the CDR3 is TGTGCCAGCAGTTGGGTGGGGAATGAGCAGTTCTTC. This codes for CASSWVGNEQFF.

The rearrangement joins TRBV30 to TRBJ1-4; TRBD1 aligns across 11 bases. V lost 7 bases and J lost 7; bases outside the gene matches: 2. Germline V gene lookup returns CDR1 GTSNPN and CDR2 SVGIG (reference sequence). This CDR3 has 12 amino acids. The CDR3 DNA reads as TGTGCCTTGGACAGGGGGCGTGAAAAACTGTTTTTT. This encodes CALDRGREKLFF.

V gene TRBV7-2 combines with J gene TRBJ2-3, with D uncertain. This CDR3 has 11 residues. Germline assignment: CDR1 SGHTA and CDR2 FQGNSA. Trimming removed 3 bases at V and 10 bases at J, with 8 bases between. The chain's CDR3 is CASSFGMAQYF. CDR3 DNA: TGTGCCAGCAGCTTCGGAATGGCGCAGTATTTT.

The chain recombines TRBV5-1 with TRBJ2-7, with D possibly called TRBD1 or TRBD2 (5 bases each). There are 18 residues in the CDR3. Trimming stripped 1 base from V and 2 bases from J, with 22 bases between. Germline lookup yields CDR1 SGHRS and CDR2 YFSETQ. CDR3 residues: CASSLMPSAEGFPYEQYF. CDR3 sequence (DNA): TGCGCCAGCAGCTTGATGCCTTCTGCCGAGGGGTTCCCCTACGAGCAGTACTTC. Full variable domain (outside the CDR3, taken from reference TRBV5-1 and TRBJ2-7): KAGVTQTPRYLIKTRGQQVTLSCSPISGHRSVSWYQQTPGQGLQFLFEYFSETQRNKGNFPGRFSGRQFSNSRSEMNVSTLELGDSALYLCASSLMPSAEGFPYEQYFGPGTRLTVT.

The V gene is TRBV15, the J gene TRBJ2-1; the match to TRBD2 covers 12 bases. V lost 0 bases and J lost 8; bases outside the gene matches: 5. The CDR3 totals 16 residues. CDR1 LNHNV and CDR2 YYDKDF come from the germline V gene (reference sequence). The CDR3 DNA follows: TGTGCCACCAGCAGAGACTGGGGACTAGCGGGCCATGAGCAGTTCTTC. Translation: CATSRDWGLAGHEQFF.

CDR3 coding DNA: TGTGCCAGCAGCTTAGGACTCATGAACACCGGGGAGCTGTTTTTT. Translated: CASSLGLMNTGELFF. This chain joins TRBV7-3 and TRBJ2-2; D is perhaps TRBD2 (5 bases). The germline V gene has CDR1 SGHTA and CDR2 FQGTGA. The CDR3 extends over 15 amino acids. Trimming stripped 2 bases from V and 1 base from J, with 8 bases between.

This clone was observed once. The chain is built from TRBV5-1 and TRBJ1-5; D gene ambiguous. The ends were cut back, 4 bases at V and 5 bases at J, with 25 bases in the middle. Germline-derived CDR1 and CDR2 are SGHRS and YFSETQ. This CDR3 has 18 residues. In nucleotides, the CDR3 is TGCGCCAGCAGCATAGTCGCAGTACCAGGATTGCCTCATCAGCCCCAGCATTTT. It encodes CASSIVAVPGLPHQPQHF. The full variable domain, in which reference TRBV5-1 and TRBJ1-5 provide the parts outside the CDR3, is KAGVTQTPRYLIKTRGQQVTLSCSPISGHRSVSWYQQTPGQGLQFLFEYFSETQRNKGNFPGRFSGRQFSNSRSEMNVSTLELGDSALYLCASSIVAVPGLPHQPQHFGDGTRLSIL.

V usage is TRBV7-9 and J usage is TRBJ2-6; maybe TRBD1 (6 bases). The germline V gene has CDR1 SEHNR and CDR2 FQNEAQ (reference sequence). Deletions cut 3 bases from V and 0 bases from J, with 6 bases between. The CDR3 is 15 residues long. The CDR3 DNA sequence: TGTGCCAGCAGCTTCAGGGGCTCTGGGGCCAACGTCCTGACTTTC. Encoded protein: CASSFRGSGANVLTF.

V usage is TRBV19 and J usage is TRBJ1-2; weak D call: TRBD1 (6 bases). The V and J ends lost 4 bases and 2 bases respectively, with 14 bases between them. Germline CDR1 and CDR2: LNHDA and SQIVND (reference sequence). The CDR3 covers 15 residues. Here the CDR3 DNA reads TGTGCCAGTAGTACCACCCGTGGGGGCAACTATGGCTACACCTTC. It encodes CASSTTRGGNYGYTF.

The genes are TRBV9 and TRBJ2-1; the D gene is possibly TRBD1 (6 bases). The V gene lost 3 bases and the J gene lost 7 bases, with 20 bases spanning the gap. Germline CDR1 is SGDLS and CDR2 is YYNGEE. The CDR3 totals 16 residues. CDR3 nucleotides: TGTGCCAGCAGCGCCGATTCCGGGACAATCTTTAATGAGCAGTTCTTC. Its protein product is CASSADSGTIFNEQFF. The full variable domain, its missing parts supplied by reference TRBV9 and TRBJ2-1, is DSGVTQTPKHLITATGQRVTLRCSPRSGDLSVYWYQQSLDQGLQFLIQYYNGEERAKGNILERFSAQQFPDLHSELNLSSLELGDSALYFCASSADSGTIFNEQFFGPGTRLTVL.

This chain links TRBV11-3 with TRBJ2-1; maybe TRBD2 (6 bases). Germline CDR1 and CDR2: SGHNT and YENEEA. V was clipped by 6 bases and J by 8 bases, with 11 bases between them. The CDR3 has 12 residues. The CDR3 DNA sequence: TGTGCCAGCAGTTTCAGGGAGGATGAGCAGTTCTTC. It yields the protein CASSFREDEQFF.

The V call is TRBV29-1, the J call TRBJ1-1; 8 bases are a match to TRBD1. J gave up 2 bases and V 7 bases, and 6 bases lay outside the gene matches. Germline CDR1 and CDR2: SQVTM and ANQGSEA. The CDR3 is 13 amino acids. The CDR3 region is CSGVRGPNTEAFF. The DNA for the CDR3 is TGCAGCGGTGTCAGGGGGCCCAACACTGAAGCTTTCTTT.